This T cell receptor (beta chain) was retrieved from a study of blood T cells in healthy people across ages. Whole-study results and caveats: Fewer expanded clones and more diversity marked long-lived versus aged donors.

Germline V gene lookup returns CDR1 SQVTM and CDR2 ANQGSEA. The CDR3 is made up of 16 amino acids. V lost 4 bases to trimming and J lost 1 base; unmatched junction nucleotides: 6. This clonotype showed up many times. Antigen: not known. Sample-barcoded 5' priming and a J-beta primer mix drove a second PCR of about 6 to 12 cycles. Each CDR3 protein is one row after TCRdb ran MiXCR on the 5' RACE reads. The sample consists of more than 550,000 distinct CDR3 sequences, about 20% of them appearing once. This chain links TRBV29-1 with TRBJ2-3, with 12 bases identical to TRBD2. Sample: blood. This receptor was identified in a man aged 70 or older in good health. The CDR3 sequence: CSVGGTSGFGTDTQYF. CDR3 nucleotide sequence: TGCAGCGTTGGAGGGACTAGCGGGTTTGGCACAGATACGCAGTATTTT.